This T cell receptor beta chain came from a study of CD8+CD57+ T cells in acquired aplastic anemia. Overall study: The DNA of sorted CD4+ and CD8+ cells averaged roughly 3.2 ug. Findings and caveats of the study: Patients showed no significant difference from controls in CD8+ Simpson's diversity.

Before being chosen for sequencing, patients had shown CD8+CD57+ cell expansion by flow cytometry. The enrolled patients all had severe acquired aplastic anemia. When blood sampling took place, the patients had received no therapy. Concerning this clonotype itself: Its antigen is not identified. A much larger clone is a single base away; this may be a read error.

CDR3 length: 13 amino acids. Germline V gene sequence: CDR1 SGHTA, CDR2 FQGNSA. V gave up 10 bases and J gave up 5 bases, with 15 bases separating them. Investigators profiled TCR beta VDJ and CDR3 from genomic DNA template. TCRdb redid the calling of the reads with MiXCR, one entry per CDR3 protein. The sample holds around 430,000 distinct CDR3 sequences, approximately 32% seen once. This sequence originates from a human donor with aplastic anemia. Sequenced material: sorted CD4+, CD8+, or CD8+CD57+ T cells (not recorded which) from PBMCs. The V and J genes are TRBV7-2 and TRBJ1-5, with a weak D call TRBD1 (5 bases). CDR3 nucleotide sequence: TGTGCCAACAGTCGACAGAGCGATCAGCCCCAGCATTTT. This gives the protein CANSRQSDQPQHF. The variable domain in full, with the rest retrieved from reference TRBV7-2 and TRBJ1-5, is GAGVSQSPSNKVTEKGKDVELRCDPISGHTALYWYRQSLGQGLEFLIYFQGNSAPDKSGLPSDRFSAERTGGSVSTLTIQRTQQEDSAVYLCANSRQSDQPQHFGDGTRLSIL.